These 8 T cell receptor beta chains came from one sample sequenced in a study of blood T cell repertoires in COVID-19. The repertoire was sequenced with immunoSEQ multiplex PCR; TCRdb's copy has only in-frame clones and lacks some. The table has about 190,000 clones, around three quarters seen once. The sequenced material came from PBMCs or T cells enriched from blood (not recorded which). These receptors came from a woman in her forties or fifties with acute COVID-19.

This rearrangement joins TRBV20-1 to TRBJ1-3; D is uncertain. Trimming took 6 bases from V and 4 from J, leaving 7 bases between them. Germline-derived CDR1 and CDR2 are DFQATT and SNEGSKA (reference sequence). This CDR3 contains 11 residues. In DNA, the CDR3 is TGCAGTGCCGGTCCAGGAAACACCATATATTTT. As protein: CSAGPGNTIYF.

Notes on this clone: One junction end does not reproduce the germline sequence, and a read error may be involved. The chain combines TRBV6-5 with TRBJ1-2; D possibly corresponds to TRBD1 (6 bases). The CDR3 has 11 amino acids. From germline, CDR1 is MNHEY and CDR2 SVGAGI. In DNA, the CDR3 is TGTGCCAGCAGATTTAACCGGGACACCTACTTC. Translating gives CASRFNRDTYF.

The genes are TRBV19 and TRBJ1-5; tentative D call: TRBD1 (6 bases). The CDR3 totals 14 residues. The V end was cut by 7 bases, the J end by 6 bases, with 16 bases between. Germline assignment: CDR1 LNHDA and CDR2 SQIVND (reference sequence). The CDR3 protein is CASTTGGGFQPQHF. Here the CDR3 DNA reads TGTGCCAGTACCACGGGGGGGGGCTTTCAGCCCCAGCATTTT.

V and J are TRBV11-2 and TRBJ2-1, with 9 bases lining up with TRBD1. The germline CDR1 and CDR2 sequences are SGHAT and FQNNGV. The CDR3 extends over 16 amino acids. V lost 1 base, J lost 2 bases, and 3 bases stayed unmatched. The CDR3 DNA follows: TGTGCCAGCAGCTTAGTCCGACAGGGGGCCTACAATGAGCAGTTCTTC. Its translation is CASSLVRQGAYNEQFF.

The table lists this clone with a few counts. This chain links TRBV28 with TRBJ1-2, with TRBD1 as a possible D gene (6 bases). From germline, CDR1 is MDHEN and CDR2 SYDVKM. The germline V and J ends were trimmed by 6 bases and 3 bases, with 17 bases remaining between them. The CDR3 contains 15 residues. CDR3 protein: CASSFGQILYYGYTF. CDR3 DNA: TGTGCCAGCAGCTTCGGACAGATCCTATACTATGGCTACACCTTC.

V usage is TRBV5-1 and J usage is TRBJ2-2; D ambiguous. Looked up from germline, CDR1 is SGHRS and CDR2 is YFSETQ. The ends were cut back, 1 base at V and 1 base at J, with 14 bases in the middle. There are 17 residues in the CDR3. CDR3 region: CASSLLIQAQNTGELFF. CDR3 sequence (DNA): TGCGCCAGCAGCTTGTTGATCCAGGCGCAGAACACCGGGGAGCTGTTTTTT.

The chain employs TRBV6-4 and TRBJ2-1; TRBD2 might be the D (7 bases). V lost 0 bases and J 4 bases, leaving 10 bases between the germline ends. Germline CDR1 is MRHNA and CDR2 is SNTAGT. This CDR3 region has 15 residues. The CDR3 loop is CASSDSGGAYNEQFF. The DNA for the CDR3 is TGTGCCAGCAGTGACTCAGGGGGGGCGTACAATGAGCAGTTCTTC.

The CDR3 DNA reads as TGCGCCAGCAGCCAAACGGACCAGGGTAGCAATCAGCCCCAGCATTTT. Translating gives CASSQTDQGSNQPQHF. V is TRBV4-1 and J is TRBJ1-5; tentative D call: TRBD1 (5 bases). This CDR3 spans 16 amino acids. With 2 bases removed from V and 0 bases from J, the gap between germline ends came to 11 bases. Germline V gene data show CDR1 as MGHRA and CDR2 as YSYEKL.